This T cell receptor beta chain is from a study of beta chain features in type 1 diabetes. The wider study: Age, gender, cell numbers and subset yield matched between patients and controls. The study's findings and limits: The naive, central memory and Treg TCRB repertoires of patients appeared to be more similar to one another than those of healthy donors. Researchers report that Type 1 diabetes patients had moderately but significantly shorter TCRB CDR3s across all four CD4+ subsets.

All of the isolated RNA was reverse transcribed, so expressed TCRB transcripts were sequenced. Assay used: immunoSEQ multiplex PCR; TCRdb lists only in-frame clones, some missing. This sample yields under 900,000 clones, of which roughly a sixth are seen a single time; about 0.025% belongs to the top ten. Using CD45RO/CCR7/CD25/CD127/CD95/CD27, CD4+ naive, central memory, regulatory and stem cell-like memory cells were sorted. This clone turned up a few times. Its antigen is not known. The germline gives CDR1 MNHNS, CDR2 SASEGT. The CDR3 consists of 14 residues. Trimming shortened V by 8 bases and J by 3 bases, and 14 bases separated the two germline ends.

The receptor was isolated from a woman aged 18 to 35 in good health. This chain links TRBV6-1 with TRBJ1-5; D is unclear. The sample comprised naive CD4+ T cells from blood. CDR3 DNA: TGTGCCAGCGCCAGGTATTCTTCCAATCAGCCCCAGCATTTT. This codes for CASARYSSNQPQHF.